This T cell receptor (beta chain) appears in the sequencing data of a study of blood T cells in healthy people across ages. Alongside a J-beta primer mix, a sample-barcoded 5' primer served in a second PCR lasting about 6 to 11 cycles. TCRdb independently ran MiXCR on the 5' RACE reads; one entry per CDR3 protein. Altogether fewer than 2,000,000 distinct CDR3 sequences are present, roughly 30% being singletons, with the ten largest covering roughly 12%. V lost 0 bases to trimming and J lost 4 bases, with 12 bases between them. Germline CDR1 and CDR2: LGHDT and YNNKEL (reference sequence). CDR3 size: 15 residues.

The sequenced material came from blood. The sequence derives from a woman aged 25 to 45 in good health. The chain is built from TRBV3-1 and TRBJ1-1, with TRBD1 as a possible D gene (5 bases). CDR3 residues: CASSQEVGLITEAFF. In DNA, the CDR3 is TGTGCCAGCAGCCAAGAAGTGGGGCTCATCACTGAAGCTTTCTTT.